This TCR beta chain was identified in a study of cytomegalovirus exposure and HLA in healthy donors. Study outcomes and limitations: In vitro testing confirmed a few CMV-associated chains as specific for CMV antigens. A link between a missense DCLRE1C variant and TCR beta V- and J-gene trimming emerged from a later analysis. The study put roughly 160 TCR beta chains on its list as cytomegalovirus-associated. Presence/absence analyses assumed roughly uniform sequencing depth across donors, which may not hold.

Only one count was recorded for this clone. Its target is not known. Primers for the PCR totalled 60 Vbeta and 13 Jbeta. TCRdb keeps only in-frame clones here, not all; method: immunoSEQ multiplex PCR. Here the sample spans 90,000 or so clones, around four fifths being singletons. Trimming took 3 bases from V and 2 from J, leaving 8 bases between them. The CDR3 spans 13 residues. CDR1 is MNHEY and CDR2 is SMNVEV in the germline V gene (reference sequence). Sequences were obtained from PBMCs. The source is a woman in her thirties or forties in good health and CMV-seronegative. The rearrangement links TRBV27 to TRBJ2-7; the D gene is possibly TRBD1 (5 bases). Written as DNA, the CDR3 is TGTGCCAGCAGTTTCGGACACACCTACGAGCAGTACTTC. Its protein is CASSFGHTYEQYF.